Listed below are T cell receptor beta chains from one sample, sequenced in a study of blood T cell repertoires in COVID-19. The data were produced by immunoSEQ multiplex PCR, yet TCRdb's version contains in-frame clones alone and is incomplete. The table lists 220,000 or so clones, around 89% of them singletons. Sequenced: PBMCs or T cells enriched from blood (not recorded which). The receptors derive from a woman under 30 in a cohort exposed to, infected with or recovered from COVID-19 (not recorded which). Each CDR3 is given with its conserved first and last residue. Fields, in order: clone size, V gene, J gene, D gene, CDR3 DNA, CDR3 protein. D genes are given only for firm matches. Clone size appears in some rows only: once, few, many, or a class for an expanded clone.

abundance: NA; v_gene: TRBV6-5; j_gene: TRBJ2-7; d_gene: TRBD2; CDR3nt: TGTGCCAGCAGTTTATCGACTAGCGGGAACTCCTACGAGCAGTACTTC; CDR3aa: CASSLSTSGNSYEQYF
abundance: few; v_gene: TRBV28; j_gene: TRBJ2-1; d_gene: TRBD1; CDR3nt: TGTGCCAGTCGGGACAGATCCGAGTCCGGTGAGCAGTTCTTC; CDR3aa: CASRDRSESGEQFF
abundance: NA; v_gene: TRBV2; j_gene: TRBJ2-7; d_gene: TRBD2; CDR3nt: TGTGCCAGCAGTGCGGGGGAGGGGTACTCCTACGAGCAGTACTTC; CDR3aa: CASSAGEGYSYEQYF
abundance: NA; v_gene: TRBV3-1/TRBV3-2; j_gene: TRBJ2-5; d_gene: TRBD2; CDR3nt: TGTGCCAGCTGCGCTAGCGGGGGGGCAGAAGAGACCCAGTACTTC; CDR3aa: CASCASGGAEETQYF
abundance: NA; v_gene: TRBV5-1; j_gene: TRBJ2-3; d_gene: TRBD2; CDR3nt: TGCGCCAGCAGCACGAGCGGGGCAGAAACAGATACGCAGTATTTT; CDR3aa: CASSTSGAETDTQYF
abundance: NA; v_gene: TRBV7-2; j_gene: TRBJ2-2; d_gene: TRBD1; CDR3nt: TGTGCCAGCTTGGCGAGACAGGGGAACACCGGGGAGCTGTTTTTT; CDR3aa: CASLARQGNTGELFF
abundance: NA; v_gene: TRBV5-6; j_gene: TRBJ1-1; d_gene: NA; CDR3nt: TGTGCCAGCAGCTTGACAGGGATGATTTCGAACACTGAAGCTTTCTTT; CDR3aa: CASSLTGMISNTEAFF
abundance: NA; v_gene: TRBV9; j_gene: TRBJ2-1; d_gene: TRBD2; CDR3nt: TGTGCCAGCAGCGTAGGCCTAGCGGGGGGCCTGGATGAGGAGCAGTTCTTC; CDR3aa: CASSVGLAGGLDEEQFF
abundance: NA; v_gene: TRBV2; j_gene: TRBJ1-2; d_gene: TRBD1; CDR3nt: TGTGCCAGCACCCCGACAGGGGTGGGCTATGGCTACACCTTC; CDR3aa: CASTPTGVGYGYTF
abundance: NA; v_gene: TRBV7-3; j_gene: TRBJ1-2; d_gene: NA; CDR3nt: TGTGCCAGCAGCCCGGACGGGGGGGCCAACTATGGCTACACCTTC; CDR3aa: CASSPDGGANYGYTF
abundance: NA; v_gene: TRBV12-5; j_gene: TRBJ2-2; d_gene: NA; CDR3nt: TGTGCTAGTGGTTTAACGCCCCGGGGGGAGCTGTTTTTT; CDR3aa: CASGLTPRGELFF
abundance: once; v_gene: TRBV6-5; j_gene: TRBJ2-3; d_gene: NA; CDR3nt: TGTGCCAGCAGTTACTCGATCGGGGAAGTAGATACGCAGTATTTT; CDR3aa: CASSYSIGEVDTQYF
abundance: NA; v_gene: TRBV10-3; j_gene: TRBJ2-7; d_gene: NA; CDR3nt: TGTGCCATCAGTGAGTCCGACAGCTACGAGCAGTACTTC; CDR3aa: CAISESDSYEQYF
abundance: NA; v_gene: TRBV10-3; j_gene: TRBJ2-5; d_gene: TRBD2; CDR3nt: TGTGCCACCACGAACCCGCGGGGGGGCCGGCGAGAGACCCAGTACTTC; CDR3aa: CATTNPRGGRRETQYF
abundance: NA; v_gene: TRBV2; j_gene: TRBJ1-1; d_gene: TRBD1; CDR3nt: TGTGCCAGCAGCGTGACAGGGGGCGGAATTGAAGCTTTCTTT; CDR3aa: CASSVTGGGIEAFF